The 10 T cell receptor beta chains below come from one sample, sequenced in a study of blood T cell repertoires in COVID-19. TCRdb's table, derived via immunoSEQ multiplex PCR, lists solely in-frame clones and lacks some. The sample yields hundreds of thousands of clones, 80% to 90% seen once. The sequenced sample consisted of PBMCs or T cells enriched from blood (not recorded which). The receptors derive from a woman between 45 and 65 years old who had been exposed to COVID-19.

This chain uses TRBV28 with TRBJ2-7; the D gene is possibly TRBD1 (6 bases). Per germline, CDR1 MDHEN and CDR2 SYDVKM. The CDR3 is 15 amino acids. The V end lost 6 bases, the J end lost 2 bases, and 17 bases lay between the germline ends. CDR3 sequence: CASRLDRLKPYEQYF. CDR3 bases: TGTGCCAGCAGGTTAGACAGGCTCAAACCCTACGAGCAGTACTTC.

This clone was recorded a few times. The V and J genes are TRBV5-1 and TRBJ2-2; 8 bases match TRBD2. After removal of 0 bases from V and 2 bases from J, the junction contained 12 bases not matched to a gene. Germline CDR1 SGHRS, CDR2 YFSETQ. The CDR3 is made up of 19 amino acids. CDR3 loop: CASSLEARRGVTNTGELFF. The CDR3 DNA follows: TGCGCCAGCAGCTTGGAGGCCCGGCGGGGGGTGACAAACACCGGGGAGCTGTTTTTT.

The chain employs TRBV24-1 and TRBJ2-2; 7 bases match TRBD1. This CDR3 contains 12 residues. Germline V gives CDR1 KGHDR, CDR2 SFDVKD. V was clipped by 8 bases and J by 6 bases; unmatched bases: 2. Written as DNA, the CDR3 is TGTGCCACCACGAGGGGGCCCGGGGAGCTGTTTTTT. It yields the protein CATTRGPGELFF.

This rearrangement joins TRBV28 to TRBJ1-5, with 9 bases identical to TRBD1. Per germline, CDR1 MDHEN and CDR2 SYDVKM. The CDR3 has 15 amino acids. With 7 bases clipped from V and 5 bases from J, the junction kept 9 bases outside the gene matches. CDR3: CASNPGTGRYQPQHF. CDR3 DNA sequence: TGTGCCAGCAACCCCGGGACAGGGCGTTATCAGCCCCAGCATTTT. The variable domain in full, completed from reference TRBV28 and TRBJ1-5, reads DVKVTQSSRYLVKRTGEKVFLECVQDMDHENMFWYRQDPGLGLRLIYFSYDVKMKEKGDIPEGYSVSREKKERFSLILESASTNQTSMYLCASNPGTGRYQPQHFGDGTRLSIL.

This chain joins TRBV5-1 and TRBJ2-2; D ambiguous. Looked up from germline, CDR1 is SGHRS and CDR2 is YFSETQ. The V gene lost 3 bases and the J gene lost 5 bases, with 11 bases spanning the gap. The CDR3 covers 14 residues. CDR3 sequence (DNA): TGCGCCAGCAGCTCAGGTTCAAAAACCGGGGAGCTGTTTTTT. Translation: CASSSGSKTGELFF.

The chain links TRBV5-4 to TRBJ2-1, with TRBD2 identical over 7 bases. V was clipped by 1 base and J by 3 bases; unmatched bases: 4. CDR1 and CDR2 (germline): SGHNT, YYREEE (reference sequence). CDR3 length: 15 residues. The DNA for the CDR3 is TGTGCCAGCAGCTTGCCCAGCGGGGACTACAATGAGCAGTTCTTC. It specifies CASSLPSGDYNEQFF.

The sample holds one count of this clone. This chain links TRBV5-1 with TRBJ1-1, with D tentatively TRBD1 (6 bases). V dropped 2 bases and J dropped 8 bases, with 19 bases sitting between them. The CDR3 extends over 15 amino acids. Germline CDR1 SGHRS, CDR2 YFSETQ. CDR3 amino acids: CASSLFTGTSTEAFF. CDR3 DNA sequence: TGCGCCAGCAGCTTATTTACAGGGACGTCTACCGAAGCTTTCTTT.

The chain employs TRBV5-6 and TRBJ2-3, with TRBD2 identical over 13 bases. V dropped 5 bases and J dropped 0; count of bases not matched to a gene: 6. The CDR3 is 17 residues long. The germline V gene has CDR1 SGHDT and CDR2 YYEEEE. The CDR3 nucleotides read TGTGCCAGCAGTTGGACTAGCGGGGGACAGAGCACAGATACGCAGTATTTT. Translation gives CASSWTSGGQSTDTQYF.

The chain employs TRBV7-6 and TRBJ2-5; D possibly corresponds to TRBD1 (7 bases). Looked up from germline, CDR1 is SGHVS and CDR2 is FNYEAQ. The CDR3 is made up of 15 amino acids. Trimming removed 1 base from V and 6 bases from J, with 15 bases in between. In DNA form, the CDR3 reads TGTGCCAGCAGCTTAGATCAGGGGGGCCAGAAGACCCAGTACTTC. Protein: CASSLDQGGQKTQYF.

The gene calls are TRBV6-1 and TRBJ1-5; a weak D match, TRBD1 (5 bases). Per germline, CDR1 MNHNS and CDR2 SASEGT. CDR3 length equals 16 residues. V was cut by 4 bases and J by 3 bases, with 16 bases left in between. CDR3 nucleotide sequence: TGTGCCAGCAGTGCCAGTACCCAGGGTTTCAATCAGCCCCAGCATTTT. Translating gives CASSASTQGFNQPQHF.